Detailed here is one T cell receptor (beta chain). The data were obtained in a study of blood T cell repertoires in COVID-19. Produced via immunoSEQ multiplex PCR; TCRdb's table is partial and in-frame only. The sample includes just under 90,000 clones, 70% to 90% of them seen just once. Trimming took 0 bases from V and 0 from J, leaving 11 bases between them. In germline, CDR1 is WNHNN, CDR2 SYGVQD (reference sequence). The CDR3 is 17 amino acids. The clonotype was recovered from an elderly woman with acute or convalescent COVID-19. The chain carries TRBV10-1 and TRBJ1-4; tentative D call: TRBD1 (5 bases). Sequencing was performed on peripheral blood. This CDR3 reads CASSESEGRATNEKLFF. CDR3 nucleotides: TGCGCCAGCAGTGAGTCGGAGGGACGAGCAACTAATGAAAAACTGTTTTTT.